Below, one TCR beta chain is given with its context. This record comes from a study of technical replicates of blood from a handful of donors. TCRdb's copy holds only in-frame clones and misses some; the assay was immunoSEQ multiplex PCR. Here the sample spans about 15,000 clones, about nine tenths being singletons. This CDR3 is 14 amino acids long. CDR1 KGHSH and CDR2 LQKENI come from the germline V gene. Trimming stripped 4 bases from V and 0 bases from J, with 9 bases between. V is TRBV18 and J is TRBJ2-5; D remains unclear. The receptor was derived from a human donor in good health. The sample was PBMCs. The CDR3 sequence: CASSQGAYQETQYF. The CDR3 bases are TGTGCCAGCTCACAAGGAGCGTACCAAGAGACCCAGTACTTC.